This T cell receptor beta chain derives from a study of CD8 T cells in ankylosing spondylitis. The V end was cut by 4 bases, the J end by 1 base, with 7 bases between. Germline values: CDR1 SGHTA, CDR2 FQGTGA. This CDR3 has 14 residues. Findings and limits, study-wide: According to the report, clones linked to the disease were significantly enriched in matched synovial fluid samples taken from ankylosing spondylitis patients. Disease-linked clones were found to be CD8+ and relatively rare in peripheral blood. In the blood and synovial fluid of reactive arthritis, some motif variants had been previously reported.

This clonotype was counted between two and nine times. As yet, its antigen is unknown. TCRdb recomputed calls from the 5' RACE reads with MiXCR, one row per CDR3 protein. The table shows roughly 130,000 distinct CDR3 sequences, with roughly an eighth occurring only once. Sequenced: blood, either unsorted or a sorted T cell fraction (not recorded which). The sequence was collected from a female donor with ankylosing spondylitis or in good health (not recorded which). This chain connects TRBV7-3 to TRBJ2-2; D uncertain. In DNA form, the CDR3 reads TGTGCCAGCAGCTCCCAAATGAACACCGGGGAGCTGTTTTTT. Its protein is CASSSQMNTGELFF.